The clone carrying this TCR beta chain was picked up one time. The antigen remains unidentified. The repertoire was sequenced with immunoSEQ multiplex PCR; TCRdb's copy has only in-frame clones and lacks some. This table holds tens of thousands of clones, approximately 80% found once. V lost 6 bases to trimming and J lost 4 bases, with 14 bases between them. CDR3 size: 14 residues. Per the germline V gene, CDR1 is SGHNT and CDR2 is YYREEE (reference sequence). This specimen belongs to a study of OX40 agonist ivuxolimab in advanced cancers. Study information: Earlier treatment with anti-PD-1, anti-PD-L1 or anti-CTLA-4 was permitted, and 35% to 40% had received some.

Study conclusions and caveats: CD8+ T cells (on average) carried more expanded clones than CD4+ T cells.

Blood sampling was done at baseline, cycle 4 day 1, and cycle 7 day 1. This chain joins TRBV5-4 and TRBJ2-1; D possibly corresponds to TRBD1 (5 bases). Sequencing used CD4+ or CD8+ T cells sorted from blood, obtained in a trial of the OX40 agonist ivuxolimab. The sequence was collected from an adult with an advanced solid tumor such as melanoma, head and neck, liver or kidney cancer. The CDR3 is CASKGFVDYNEQFF. The CDR3 DNA reads as TGTGCCAGCAAGGGGTTCGTGGATTACAATGAGCAGTTCTTC.